Listed below are T cell receptor beta chains from one sample, sequenced in a study of CXCR3-negative and CXCR3-positive naive CD8 T cells. From its re-call of the 5' RACE reads, TCRdb lists each CDR3 protein once, without DNA. The sample includes tens of thousands of distinct CDR3 sequences. Sample: naive CXCR3+ CD8+ T cells from blood. The origin of the receptors is a human donor in good health. Some clones in this sample may be carry-over from other donors' samples. CDR3s include the opening cysteine and the closing phenylalanine or tryptophan.

V gene,J gene,CDR3 protein
TRBV29-1,TRBJ2-6,CSVAGLSGANVLTF
TRBV6-2/TRBV6-3,TRBJ1-1,CASSFRDNTEAFF
TRBV7-6,TRBJ1-2,CASSLTTGGGYGYTF
TRBV4-2,TRBJ2-2,CASTTEGSTGELFF
TRBV29-1,TRBJ1-1,CSVAGGDDTEAFF
TRBV12-5,TRBJ2-1,CASVGSGRNNEQFF
TRBV6-1,TRBJ2-5,CASIQRTGQETQYF
TRBV28,TRBJ2-7,CASRPGVEYDEQYF
TRBV5-1,TRBJ2-5,CASSLTGTEGGETQYF
TRBV20-1,TRBJ1-2,CSARAPSRDSYTF
TRBV3-1,TRBJ2-1,CASGSYNEQFF
TRBV20-1,TRBJ2-7,CSAPLTGLNYEQYF
TRBV5-1,TRBJ2-1,CASSFSSGQEQFF
TRBV5-1,TRBJ2-7,CASSLGQRESGYEQYF
TRBV27,TRBJ1-2,CASSLRGGGYTF
TRBV11-2,TRBJ2-1,CASSLPLPGTGDEQFF
TRBV28,TRBJ2-5,CATSDGIRETQYF
TRBV7-6,TRBJ2-7,CASSPDIFGPYEQYF
TRBV7-2,TRBJ2-7,CASSSKVGDFVTSGGYEQYF
TRBV28,TRBJ2-3,CASSFPLAGAMDTQYF
TRBV10-3,TRBJ2-1,CAISEGAYSYNEQFF
TRBV5-1,TRBJ2-3,CASSLGQGIDTQYF
TRBV28,TRBJ1-5,CASILNRAYSNQPQHF
TRBV28,TRBJ2-5,CASSLYRGETQYF
TRBV12-3/TRBV12-4,TRBJ2-1,CASISPSLGSYNEQFF
TRBV21-1,TRBJ2-2,CASSTGTGELFF
TRBV6-4,TRBJ2-2,CASSDSSGGADTGELFF
TRBV6-2/TRBV6-3,TRBJ2-5,CASSYRRGGETQYF
TRBV28,TRBJ2-7,CASSGDRLSYEQYF
TRBV15,TRBJ2-5,CATSRTNRVIRETQYF
TRBV20-1,TRBJ2-5,CSARGSSGKETQYF
TRBV12-3/TRBV12-4,TRBJ2-7,CASSLGSFSYEQYF
TRBV4-2,TRBJ2-1,CASSQVIARTSGRIRMDEQFF
TRBV15,TRBJ2-7,CATASGRASYEQYF
TRBV7-9,TRBJ2-3,CASSPRGGVESTDTQYF
TRBV7-6,TRBJ2-7,CASSLSGTGGYEQYF
TRBV21-1,TRBJ1-5,CASSPDIRAFQPQHF
TRBV12-3/TRBV12-4,TRBJ2-1,CASSLPSGTKGDNEQFF
TRBV3-1,TRBJ2-1,CASSQEGTVYNEQFF
TRBV29-1,TRBJ2-7,CSVTGTESSYEQYF
TRBV6-6,TRBJ2-7,CASSPPAGTYEQYF
TRBV6-8,TRBJ2-4,CASSFGHRTKNIQYF
TRBV7-8,TRBJ2-3,CASTHRTGPSTDTQYF